At least ten counts were recorded for the clone carrying this T cell receptor (beta chain). One junction end does not reproduce the germline sequence, and a read error may be involved. This sample is part of a study of identical twins. From the 5' RACE reads, TCRdb called clonotypes with MiXCR, one entry per CDR3 protein. The sample consists of 500,000 to 600,000 distinct CDR3 sequences, roughly 21% of them appearing once. The same data also went into a second study, on T cells expressing NK-cell markers. That source notes: Sequenced donors, eight in total, included seven who were HCMV-seropositive and one who was seronegative. Of the CD8+ T cells in more than five donors, roughly 1.0-7.0% belonged to dominant NKG2C+ clonotypes.

The source material was CD4+ T cells sorted from blood. This clonotype was sampled from a woman aged 18-29 years in good health.

Written as DNA, the CDR3 is TGCGCCAGCAGCCGGGACAGGGGCACAGATACGCAGTATTTT. This encodes CASSRDRGTDTQYF. This sequence joins TRBV7-8 and TRBJ2-3, with 9 bases lining up with TRBD1. Germline CDR1 SGHVS, CDR2 FQNEAQ. There are 14 residues in the CDR3. The entire variable domain, with the rest obtained from reference TRBV7-8 and TRBJ2-3, is as follows: GAGVSQSPRYKVAKRGQDVALRCDPISGHVSLFWYQQALGQGPEFLTYFQNEAQLDKSGLPSDRFFAERPEGSVSTLKIQRTQQEDSAVYLCASSRDRGTDTQYFGPGTRLTVL.